This section outlines one T cell receptor beta chain sequence together with its context. This clone was counted between two and nine times. What this receptor recognizes is not known. Per-nucleotide qualities are absent, and no much larger clonotype sits a single base away. These data are taken from a study of blood T cell repertoires in COVID-19 (dated by TCRdb to 2020 to 2022). About the full investigation: Collaborator samples came from the United States, Italy and Spain and covered acute and convalescent phases of COVID-19. The repertoires were released in a freely available public database meant as a resource for research on the immune response to SARS-CoV-2. The samples were drawn from the first 160 participants of the ongoing ImmuneRACE study and from 950 to 1,500 subjects provided by 6 global collaborators. Subjects who had been exposed to COVID-19, were actively infected with it, or had recovered from it provided the deeply sampled blood TCRbeta repertoires that made up the dataset. Sample metadata almost always included a de-identified subject ID, COVID-19 status, age in years and sex. Where available, HLA class I and class II types were taken from metadata supplied by the sample provider and were not determined by assay-based typing. The material from the prospective study consisted of cDNA or gDNA derived from T cells, B-cell-depleted T cells, or PBMCs. General findings and caveats noted by the study authors: Clinical and demographic metadata were provided uncurated, with the amount varying by source and participant.

The immunoSEQ Assay, a bias-controlled multiplex PCR, was used to amplify TCRbeta CDR3 regions from genomic DNA. In the authors' own workflow: The number of nucleated cells in each sample was estimated from the amplification of reference gene primers within the assay. Sequence reads were collapsed and filtered to measure the absolute abundance of every unique TCRbeta CDR3 rearrangement. For each sample, productive Simpson clonality was calculated as the square root of Simpson's diversity index across productive rearrangements. TCRdb stores this immuneACCESS table with in-frame sequences only. Part of the clones is absent; in the studies checked, under half of the shortfall reflects unresolved V genes, and no reason is known for the rest. The V and J calls and clone size were taken over from that table, and D and trimming were inferred from the DNA. The sample profile shows over 200,000 clones; about 91% of them were found once. The top ten clonotypes cover 2.5% of the sample.

Participants in the prospective study were enrolled through a virtual design, were aged roughly 18 to 100 years, and lived in 24 United States geographic areas. To assign participants to cohorts, the prospective study relied on clinical history that participants themselves reported in a screening survey and a study questionnaire. In the prospective study, mobile phlebotomists collected whole blood, serum and a nasopharyngeal or oropharyngeal swab from each participant. Prospective study participants could optionally give additional blood draws and questionnaires over an approximately two-month period. Blood samples from the prospective study were shipped frozen or at room temperature prior to DNA extraction. Taken from cysteine to phenylalanine, the CDR3 has 13 residues. Only the CDR3 part of the read is kept: 39 bases, read in frame from the first base. Trimming takes 4 bases from V and 3 bases from J, and the germline ends sit 11 bases apart. CDR1 and CDR2 are read off the germline V gene (reference sequence) as SGHKS and YYEKEE.

This chain joins TRBV5-5 to TRBJ2-7; a tentative D call is TRBD1 (6 bases match). Sample: PBMCs or T cells enriched from blood (not recorded which). The receptor was derived from a woman aged 40 to 49 with acute COVID-19. The encoded CDR3 is CASSMTGLYEQYF. The DNA sequence follows: TGTGCCAGCAGCATGACAGGTCTCTACGAGCAGTACTTC. Beyond the CDR3, the reference TRBV5-5 and TRBJ2-7 genes provide the residues; the full variable domain reads: DAGVTQSPTHLIKTRGQQVTLRCSPISGHKSVSWYQQVLGQGPQFIFQYYEKEERGRGNFPDRFSARQFPNYSSELNVNALLLGDSALYLCASSMTGLYEQYFGPGTRLTVT.